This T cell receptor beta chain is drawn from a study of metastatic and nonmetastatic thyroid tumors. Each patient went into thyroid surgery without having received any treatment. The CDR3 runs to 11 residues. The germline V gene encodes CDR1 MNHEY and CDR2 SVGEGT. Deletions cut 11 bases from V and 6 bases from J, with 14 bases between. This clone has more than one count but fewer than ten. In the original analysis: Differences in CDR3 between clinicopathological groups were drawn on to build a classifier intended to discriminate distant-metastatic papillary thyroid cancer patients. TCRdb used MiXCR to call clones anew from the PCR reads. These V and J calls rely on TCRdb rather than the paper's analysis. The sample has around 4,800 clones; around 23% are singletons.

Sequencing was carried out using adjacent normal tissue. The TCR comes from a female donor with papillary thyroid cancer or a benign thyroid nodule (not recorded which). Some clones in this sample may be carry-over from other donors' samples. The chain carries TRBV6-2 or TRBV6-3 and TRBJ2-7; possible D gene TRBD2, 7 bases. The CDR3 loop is CAGGGQGEQYF. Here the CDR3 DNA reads TGTGCCGGGGGGGGGCAGGGCGAGCAGTACTTC.